This TCR beta chain was identified during a study of cytomegalovirus exposure and HLA in healthy donors. This clone was seen a few times. Germline values: CDR1 LNHDA, CDR2 SQIVND (reference sequence). The CDR3 covers 13 residues. Trimming removed 6 bases from V and 6 bases from J, with 15 bases in between. Data came from immunoSEQ multiplex PCR; TCRdb stores just in-frame clones and leaves some out. The table has about 110,000 clones, 90% to 97% seen once; the top ten hold roughly 0.67%. This TCR derives from a woman under 30 in good health and CMV-seronegative. Sequenced material: PBMCs. The rearrangement uses TRBV19 and TRBJ2-7; the D gene is possibly TRBD1 (5 bases). CDR3 coding DNA: TGTGCCAGTAGCCAGGACAAGAATTCCGAGCAGTACTTC. As protein: CASSQDKNSEQYF.